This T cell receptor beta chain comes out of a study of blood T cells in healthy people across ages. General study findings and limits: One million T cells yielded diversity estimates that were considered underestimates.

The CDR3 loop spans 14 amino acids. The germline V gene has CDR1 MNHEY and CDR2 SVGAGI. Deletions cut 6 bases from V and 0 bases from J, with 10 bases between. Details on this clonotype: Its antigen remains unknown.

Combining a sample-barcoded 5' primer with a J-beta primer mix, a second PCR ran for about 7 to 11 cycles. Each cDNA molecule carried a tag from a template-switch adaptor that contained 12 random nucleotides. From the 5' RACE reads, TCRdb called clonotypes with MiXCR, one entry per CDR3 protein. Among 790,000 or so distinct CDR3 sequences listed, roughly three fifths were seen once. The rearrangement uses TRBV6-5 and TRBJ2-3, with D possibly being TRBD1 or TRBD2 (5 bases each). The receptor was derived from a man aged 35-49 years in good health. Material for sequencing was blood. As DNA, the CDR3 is TGTGCCAGCAGGGGACGGTATAGCACAGATACGCAGTATTTT. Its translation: CASRGRYSTDTQYF.